A selection of T cell receptor beta chains follows, all from one sample in a study of control samples from healthy donors and cancer patients. Profiling relied on immunoSEQ multiplex PCR, and the TCRdb table lists in-frame clones only, not all of them. The table lists 120,000 or so clones, 90% of them singletons. Sequences were obtained from blood. The receptor source for this set is a man in his late teens or twenties in good health. The conserved cysteine and the conserved F or W are not part of the CDR3 here. Each record gives: V gene, CDR3 protein.

V: TRBV6-4; CDR3: ASSGTSGGYNEQF
V: TRBV11-2; CDR3: ASARDAPTGELF
V: TRBV3-1/TRBV3-2; CDR3: ASSPWEGNTEAF
V: TRBV15; CDR3: ATSSGQGYGTQY
V: TRBV5-5; CDR3: ASSSGQGTVYGYT
V: TRBV28; CDR3: ASSPDREEHEQY
V: TRBV28; CDR3: ASSPTGVMSNEQF
V: TRBV6-2/TRBV6-3; CDR3: ASSYPQGIGPKKLF
V: TRBV6-5; CDR3: ASSYTGENTEAF
V: TRBV3-1/TRBV3-2; CDR3: ASSQGPGVISGNTIY
V: TRBV6-1; CDR3: ATNPDRGQGYT
V: TRBV11-3; CDR3: ASSVRGKQTEAF
V: TRBV28; CDR3: ASNQPQH
V: TRBV28; CDR3: ASSPRGTRTGPYGYT
V: TRBV27; CDR3: ASRDRGVYSNQPQH
V: TRBV5-5; CDR3: ASSLDPSGFSSYNEQF
V: TRBV19; CDR3: ASRVGHTDTQY
V: TRBV5-1; CDR3: ASSRGGSSTDTQY
V: TRBV23-1; CDR3: ASAPGQGSGNTIY
V: TRBV19; CDR3: ASSTGTATNEKLF
V: TRBV7-8; CDR3: ASSRQGGVQPQH
V: TRBV20-1; CDR3: SAHNNTQY
V: TRBV3-1/TRBV3-2; CDR3: ASSQGHLAGGNEQF
V: TRBV11-2; CDR3: ASTTMGDLVKEQF
V: TRBV19; CDR3: ASSMGGFGNQPQH
V: TRBV27; CDR3: ASSLSIQGREAF
V: TRBV28; CDR3: ASSFDRERQPQH
V: TRBV2; CDR3: ASPSDRRGQETQY
V: TRBV2; CDR3: ASSEDRGLEQY
V: TRBV10-3; CDR3: AIRQGANGNTIY
V: TRBV29-1; CDR3: SVRDLPPSYEQY
V: TRBV12-5; CDR3: ASGPGLGETQY
V: TRBV27; CDR3: ASSSIDHRGTGELF
V: TRBV28; CDR3: ASSHAGTSGDYNEQF
V: TRBV28; CDR3: ASMERELFEQF
V: TRBV28; CDR3: ASSPQGTDTQY
V: TRBV3-1/TRBV3-2; CDR3: ASSRRPARITEAF
V: TRBV7-3; CDR3: ASSPSSGRTQETQY
V: TRBV9; CDR3: ASSVAGQGTVTGELF
V: TRBV5-6; CDR3: ASSSINYGYT
V: TRBV27; CDR3: ASRTWNTEAF
V: TRBV9; CDR3: ASSAMGLAGTPDTQY
V: TRBV25-1; CDR3: ASSELGQPQH
V: TRBV5-4; CDR3: ASLLRQGNQETQY
V: TRBV5-4; CDR3: ASNLQGNEKLF
V: TRBV7-9; CDR3: ASSFGMNTEAF
V: TRBV9; CDR3: ASSASLHGDTQY
V: TRBV6-4; CDR3: ASRRRSGNTIY
V: TRBV7-2; CDR3: ASRPTLGGVYGYT
V: TRBV30; CDR3: AWSDREIYNEQF
V: TRBV2; CDR3: ASSEEASGGGIHAQETQY
V: TRBV27; CDR3: ASSYRGSYEQY
V: TRBV7-2; CDR3: ASSRTGSYNEQF
V: TRBV6-5; CDR3: ASSLRPGEEKLF
V: TRBV3-1/TRBV3-2; CDR3: ASSQVNRAYYGYT
V: TRBV2; CDR3: ASSGRDFRGEKLF
V: TRBV12-3/TRBV12-4; CDR3: ASSTTNYGYT
V: TRBV5-1; CDR3: ASSWHVTHRRSGSGETQY
V: TRBV6-5; CDR3: ASNSGQGNLYGYT